This T cell receptor (beta chain) was profiled in a study of T-cell reconstitution after alpha-beta-depleted transplantation in children. This clonotype was detected ten times or more. Its antigen remains unknown. Germline V lookup: CDR1 LGHDT, CDR2 YNNKEL (reference sequence). The CDR3 has 15 amino acids. V was clipped by 1 base and J by 3 bases, with 10 bases between them. Study-wide findings and caveats: Reports say that about two months after transplant, the alpha-beta T cells came out of several hundred graft clones that had expanded. Some patients owed their high day-60 TCRbeta diversity to surviving recipient T cells and thymic progenitors. Hyperexpanded clones declined; after one year, newly produced T cells mostly supplied diversity.

Researchers prepared the TCRbeta library using unique molecular identifiers, the study reports. TCRdb passed the PCR reads through MiXCR, listing each CDR3 protein once. Among 25,000 to 30,000 distinct CDR3 sequences, 5% to 7% were seen once, and the ten largest hold roughly 7%. V is TRBV3-1 and J is TRBJ1-5; the D is unclear. The sequenced sample was PBMCs, mostly from graft donor cells, obtained 180 days after TCRalphabeta/CD19-depleted stem cell transplant. This TCR was sampled from a male patient younger than 18 who had a stem cell transplant for acute myeloid leukemia, so the T cells may come from the graft donor. CDR3 nucleotide sequence: TGTGCCAGCAGCCAAGGCCGGGCCTCCAATCAGCCCCAGCATTTT. The encoded protein is CASSQGRASNQPQHF.